A single sample gave rise to the 19 T cell receptor beta chains below, sequenced in a study of cytomegalovirus exposure and HLA in healthy donors. The PCR used 60 Vbeta and 13 Jbeta primers. Assay: immunoSEQ multiplex PCR; the TCRdb copy retains only in-frame clones and omits some. The sample gives approximately 250,000 clones, around 78% of which show up once; about 0.47% is in the top ten. The sequenced material came from PBMCs. Receptors were obtained from a boy between 10 and 17 years old in good health and CMV-seronegative.

CDR3 coding DNA: TGCGCCAGCAGCAGTCCCAAAGAGCGGGCCGGGGAGCTGTTTTTT. Translation: CASSSPKERAGELFF. V gene TRBV4-1 combines with J gene TRBJ2-2; a weak D match, TRBD2 (6 bases). The CDR3 sequence is 15 residues long. The V end was cut by 5 bases, the J end by 6 bases, with 16 bases between. Germline CDR1 is MGHRA and CDR2 is YSYEKL.

The genes are TRBV30 and TRBJ2-3, with 9 bases identical to TRBD2. The junction had 12 bases not matched to a gene; V was cut back by 0 bases and J by 8 bases. This CDR3 region has 16 residues. Germline V gene sequence: CDR1 GTSNPN, CDR2 SVGIG (reference sequence). Here the CDR3 reads CAWSVLRAGGLGTQYF. The CDR3 DNA reads as TGTGCCTGGAGTGTACTTCGAGCGGGGGGCCTGGGTACGCAGTATTTT.

The V gene is TRBV7-9, the J gene TRBJ2-7; D is perhaps TRBD1 (5 bases). V lost 1 base and J lost 5, with 9 bases in between. CDR1 and CDR2 from the germline V gene are SEHNR and FQNEAQ (reference sequence). This CDR3 is built from 13 residues. The CDR3 coding sequence is TGTGCCAGCAGCTTAGGGTCAGGGCACGAGCAGTACTTC. It translates to CASSLGSGHEQYF.

The gene calls are TRBV13 and TRBJ2-5, with TRBD1 matching 8 bases. The J call is in doubt because the DNA end fits TRBJ2-7 better. The germline gives CDR1 PRHDT, CDR2 FYEKMQ (reference sequence). The CDR3 runs 17 residues. CDR3 coding DNA: TGTGCCAGCAGCTTAGAGGGACAGGAGGGGTCCCCCTACGAGCAGTACTTC. It specifies CASSLEGQEGSPYEQYF.

The chain carries TRBV2 and TRBJ1-2, with no clear D. The length of the CDR3 is 11 residues. Germline V gene lookup returns CDR1 SNHLY and CDR2 FYNNEI. Deletions cut 3 bases from V and 4 bases from J, with 3 bases between. As DNA, the CDR3 is TGTGCCAGCAGTGACTTCTATGGCTACACCTTC. Its protein product is CASSDFYGYTF.

The CDR3 region is CASSFTGKRNIQYF. In nucleotides, the CDR3 is TGTGCCAGCAGCTTCACCGGGAAGCGGAACATTCAGTACTTC. J is TRBJ2-4 and V is TRBV7-9, with a possible D match to TRBD2 (5 bases). Deletions cut 3 bases from V and 7 bases from J, with 13 bases between. The CDR3 runs to 14 residues. Germline lookup yields CDR1 SEHNR and CDR2 FQNEAQ (reference sequence).

This clone was seen just once. The chain couples TRBV7-1 to TRBJ2-1, with TRBD2 matching over 16 bases. TRBV7-1 is assigned to the ORF class and has an uncertain function. This CDR3 is 24 amino acids long. The ends lost 3 bases at V and 0 bases at J; junction bases unmatched: 20. The CDR3 sequence is CASSSPTGTSGGGPPPSSYNEQFF. The CDR3, as DNA: TGTGCCAGCAGCTCGCCAACTGGGACTAGCGGGGGGGGCCCCCCCCCAAGCTCCTACAATGAGCAGTTCTTC.

The chain employs TRBV10-2 and TRBJ2-7; 7 nucleotides agree with TRBD2. After removal of 7 bases from V and 0 bases from J, the junction contained 6 bases not matched to a gene. Germline CDR1 and CDR2: WSHSY and SAAADI. The length of the CDR3 is 14 residues. The CDR3 sequence is CASTTAGFSYEQYF. CDR3 in DNA: TGCGCCAGCACGACAGCGGGATTCTCCTACGAGCAGTACTTC.

In DNA, the CDR3 is TGTGCCAGCAGCCCTAGGGGGAACCCCAGGCAGTACTTC. The encoded protein is CASSPRGNPRQYF. The chain couples TRBV7-2 to TRBJ2-5, with D possibly TRBD1 on 6 matching bases. V lost 5 bases, J lost 11 bases, and 18 bases lay in between. The CDR3 has 13 amino acids. Germline CDR1 reads SGHTA; CDR2 reads FQGNSA.

This chain connects TRBV30 to TRBJ1-1, with D maybe TRBD1 (6 bases). Germline CDR1 reads GTSNPN; CDR2 reads SVGIG (reference sequence). The CDR3 covers 13 residues. V gave up 3 bases and J gave up 0 bases, with 8 bases separating them. The CDR3 nucleotides read TGTGCCTGGAGGGACAGTTTGAACACTGAAGCTTTCTTT. Translating gives CAWRDSLNTEAFF.

The chain has TRBV25-1 and TRBJ2-7; D is unclear. CDR1 and CDR2 (germline): MGHDK, SYGVNS. V lost 8 bases and J lost 4, with 9 bases in between. CDR3 length: 11 amino acids. CDR3 region: CASGRLYEQYF. DNA for the CDR3: TGTGCCAGCGGCAGACTTTACGAGCAGTACTTC.

The V call is TRBV7-2, the J call TRBJ2-1, with TRBD2 matching over 9 bases. Germline V gives CDR1 SGHTA, CDR2 FQGNSA. This CDR3 has 16 residues. The ends lost 4 bases at V and 1 base at J; junction bases unmatched: 5. The CDR3 DNA sequence: TGTGCCAGCAGCTCGGCCCTAGCGGGATCCTACAATGAGCAGTTCTTC. Its protein is CASSSALAGSYNEQFF.

The genes are TRBV5-4 and TRBJ2-2, with a weak D call TRBD2 (6 bases). Trimming cost V 5 bases and J 4 bases, with 9 bases left between them. CDR3 length equals 13 residues. Germline values: CDR1 SGHNT, CDR2 YYREEE (reference sequence). CDR3 DNA sequence: TGTGCCAGCAGGGAGGGCCCCACCGGGGAGCTGTTTTTT. Translating it yields CASREGPTGELFF.

V usage is TRBV29-1 and J usage is TRBJ1-3; D gene uncertain. Germline assignment: CDR1 SQVTM and CDR2 ANQGSEA. The CDR3 length is 17 residues. Trimming cost V 7 bases and J 0 bases, with 22 bases left between them. CDR3 protein: CSARGPAVGRSGNTIYF. The CDR3, as DNA: TGCAGCGCCCGAGGTCCGGCAGTCGGTCGCTCTGGAAACACCATATATTTT.

The J gene is TRBJ2-1, the V gene TRBV13; 9 bases line up with TRBD1. There are 14 residues in the CDR3. The junction had 9 bases not matched to a gene; V was cut back by 5 bases and J by 10 bases. Germline V gives CDR1 PRHDT, CDR2 FYEKMQ (reference sequence). Written as DNA, the CDR3 is TGTGCCAGCAGCGCTCCGGGACAGGGTAGAGAGCAGTTCTTC. Residues: CASSAPGQGREQFF.

The table lists this clone with a few counts. The chain carries TRBV5-1 and TRBJ1-2; unclear D gene. The V and J ends lost 4 bases and 8 bases respectively, with 24 bases between them. Germline V gene lookup returns CDR1 SGHRS and CDR2 YFSETQ. There are 16 residues in the CDR3. For the CDR3, the DNA is TGCGCCAGCAGCCGAAAATACGCCGACACCACCCAAGGCTACACCTTC. Translating gives CASSRKYADTTQGYTF.

The table lists this clone with a few counts. The chain recombines TRBV30 with TRBJ2-5; 12 bases align to TRBD1. Trimming removed 8 bases from V and 4 bases from J; junction bases left unmatched: 8. The germline CDR1 and CDR2 sequences are GTSNPN and SVGIG (reference sequence). The CDR3 sequence is 14 residues long. CDR3 protein: CARGTGGAGETQYF. In nucleotides, the CDR3 is TGTGCCAGAGGGACAGGGGGCGCGGGAGAGACCCAGTACTTC.

The count of this clone is one. This sequence joins TRBV6-5 and TRBJ2-5, with 7 bases matching TRBD1. In germline, CDR1 is MNHEY, CDR2 SVGAGI. V lost 2 bases to trimming and J lost 3 bases; unmatched junction nucleotides: 0. The CDR3 spans 13 residues. The CDR3 sequence: CASSYDREETQYF. In nucleotides, the CDR3 is TGTGCCAGCAGTTACGACAGGGAAGAGACCCAGTACTTC.

This clone was found a few times. The rearrangement uses TRBV6-5 and TRBJ1-1, with TRBD1 as a possible D gene (5 bases). V lost 7 bases, J lost 2 bases, and 11 bases lay in between. The CDR3 loop spans 13 amino acids. Germline CDR1 and CDR2: MNHEY and SVGAGI. CDR3 protein: CASTGHLNTEAFF. The CDR3 coding sequence is TGTGCCAGCACCGGACATTTAAACACTGAAGCTTTCTTT.